Each of the 5 T cell receptor beta chains below was sequenced from the same sample in a study of shared clonotypes between healthy human individuals. The repertoire was sequenced with immunoSEQ multiplex PCR; TCRdb's copy has only in-frame clones and lacks some. This sample has about 520,000 clones, with approximately 95% found just once. The material sequenced was naive CD4+ T cells sorted from blood. Subset here: CD45RA+ positively selected. The receptors originated from a woman aged 25 to 39 in good health.

V usage is TRBV12-1 and J usage is TRBJ2-5; the D segment call TRBD1 is taken from the table without a DNA check. TRBV12-1 is a documented pseudogene. The CDR3 length is 12 residues. In DNA, the CDR3 is TGTGCCACCCCCCTAATCAGGGAGACCCAGTACTTC. Residues: CATPLIRETQYF.

This rearrangement joins TRBV27 to TRBJ1-2, with 7 bases aligning to TRBD1. CDR3 length: 15 amino acids. Unmatched junction bases numbered 10, after V lost 5 bases and J lost 4 bases. Germline loops: CDR1 MNHEY, CDR2 SMNVEV (reference sequence). CDR3 protein: CASSDQGVRFYGYTF. Here the CDR3 DNA reads TGTGCCAGCAGTGACCAGGGGGTTAGGTTCTATGGCTACACCTTC.

This chain joins TRBV5-1 and TRBJ2-3; tentatively, D is TRBD1 or TRBD2 (6 bases each). Trimming left V 4 bases short and J 0 bases short, with 24 bases between. In germline, CDR1 is SGHRS, CDR2 YFSETQ. The CDR3 sequence is 19 residues long. This CDR3 is CASSANPGALVPSTDTQYF. CDR3 in DNA: TGCGCCAGCAGCGCTAACCCGGGGGCTCTAGTCCCCAGCACAGATACGCAGTATTTT.

Concerning this clone itself: The same CDR3 is also encoded by other DNA sequences in this sample. The chain joins TRBV18 to TRBJ2-3; D is ambiguous. V was pared by 1 base and J by 0 bases, with 8 bases between. Germline V lookup: CDR1 KGHSH, CDR2 LQKENI. This CDR3 is built from 15 residues. In nucleotides, the CDR3 is TGTGCCAGCTCACCACTGGCTACTAGCACAGATACGCAGTATTTT. Protein: CASSPLATSTDTQYF.

J is TRBJ2-7 and V is TRBV28; 8 nucleotides match TRBD1. This CDR3 has 13 amino acids. Germline V lookup: CDR1 MDHEN, CDR2 SYDVKM. Trimming at V came to 7 bases and at J to 7 bases, leaving 9 bases not matched to a gene. CDR3 sequence (DNA): TGTGCCAGCATTAAGGACAGGGTGAGGGAGCAGTACTTC. Translation gives CASIKDRVREQYF.